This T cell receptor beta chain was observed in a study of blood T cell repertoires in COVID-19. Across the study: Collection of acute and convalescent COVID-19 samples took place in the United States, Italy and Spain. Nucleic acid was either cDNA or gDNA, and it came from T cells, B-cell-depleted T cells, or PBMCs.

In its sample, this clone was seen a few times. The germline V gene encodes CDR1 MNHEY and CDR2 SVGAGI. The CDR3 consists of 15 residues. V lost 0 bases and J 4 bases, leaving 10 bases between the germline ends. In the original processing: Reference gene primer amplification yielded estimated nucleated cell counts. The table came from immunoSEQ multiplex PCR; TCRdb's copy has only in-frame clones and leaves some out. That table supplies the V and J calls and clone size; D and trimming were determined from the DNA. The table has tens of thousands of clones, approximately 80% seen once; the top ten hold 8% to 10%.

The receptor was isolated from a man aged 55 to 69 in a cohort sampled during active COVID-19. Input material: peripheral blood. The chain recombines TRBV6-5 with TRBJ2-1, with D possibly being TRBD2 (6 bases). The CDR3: CASSYSDGGYNEQFF. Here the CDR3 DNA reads TGTGCCAGCAGTTACTCGGACGGGGGATACAATGAGCAGTTCTTC.